This is a list of T cell receptor beta chains from one sample in a study of T-cell memory formation after mild COVID-19. One entry per CDR3 protein results from TCRdb running MiXCR on the 5' RACE reads. The sample contains roughly 99,000 distinct CDR3 sequences, about 15% of which appear only once. Sequencing was carried out using PBMCs or a T cell subset sorted from them (not recorded which). Receptor source: a man younger than 30 who had mild COVID-19 (a few samples of this study predate the infection). Cell type and time point are not known. Each CDR3 is given with its conserved first and last residue. D genes are given only for firm matches. Rows give clone size only sometimes, using once, few, many, or a class for an expanded clone.

j_call: TRBJ2-7; clone_size: many; v_call: TRBV7-6; d_call: .; cdr3_aa: CASSSGVRGSSYEQYF; cdr3_nt: TGTGCCAGCAGCTCGGGTGTCAGGGGCTCCTCCTACGAGCAGTACTTC
j_call: TRBJ2-3; clone_size: .; v_call: TRBV7-2; d_call: .; cdr3_aa: CASSAGTGSDTQYF; cdr3_nt: TGTGCCAGCAGCGCCGGGACGGGCTCAGATACGCAGTATTTT
j_call: TRBJ2-2; clone_size: .; v_call: TRBV5-1; d_call: .; cdr3_aa: CASSLRDRVLGELFF; cdr3_nt: TGCGCCAGCAGCTTGCGCGACAGAGTGTTAGGGGAGCTGTTTTTT
j_call: TRBJ2-3; clone_size: few; v_call: TRBV19; d_call: .; cdr3_aa: CASSIWVTDTQYF; cdr3_nt: TGTGCCAGTAGTATCTGGGTCACAGATACGCAGTATTTT
j_call: TRBJ1-1; clone_size: many; v_call: TRBV7-8; d_call: .; cdr3_aa: CASNPLGGTEAFF; cdr3_nt: TGTGCCAGCAACCCACTGGGGGGCACTGAAGCTTTCTTT
j_call: TRBJ2-7; clone_size: few; v_call: TRBV5-1; d_call: .; cdr3_aa: CASSGFGGGYEQYF; cdr3_nt: TGCGCCAGCAGTGGGTTTGGGGGCGGCTACGAGCAGTACTTC
j_call: TRBJ2-1; clone_size: .; v_call: TRBV7-9; d_call: .; cdr3_aa: CASSHPGPYEQFF; cdr3_nt: TGTGCCAGCAGCCACCCCGGGCCTTATGAGCAGTTCTTC
j_call: TRBJ2-5; clone_size: few; v_call: TRBV12-5; d_call: .; cdr3_aa: CASGFGQLLETQYF; cdr3_nt: TGTGCTAGTGGTTTTGGGCAGCTTCTGGAGACCCAGTACTTC
j_call: TRBJ2-4; clone_size: .; v_call: TRBV4-3; d_call: .; cdr3_aa: CASSQDIPNIQYF; cdr3_nt: TGCGCCAGCAGCCAAGATATTCCGAACATTCAGTACTTC
j_call: TRBJ2-6; clone_size: few; v_call: TRBV6-1; d_call: TRBD1; cdr3_aa: CASRKRDSSGANVLTF; cdr3_nt: TGTGCCAGCAGGAAACGGGACAGCTCTGGGGCCAACGTCCTGACTTTC
j_call: TRBJ2-5; clone_size: many; v_call: TRBV11-2; d_call: TRBD1; cdr3_aa: CASSSWTGSLTQYF; cdr3_nt: TGTGCCAGCAGCTCCTGGACAGGGAGTCTGACCCAGTACTTC
j_call: TRBJ2-1; clone_size: few; v_call: TRBV6-5; d_call: TRBD2; cdr3_aa: CASSYNSGGANEQFF; cdr3_nt: TGTGCCAGCAGTTACAATAGCGGGGGGGCCAATGAGCAGTTCTTC
j_call: TRBJ1-2; clone_size: .; v_call: TRBV12-3/TRBV12-4; d_call: TRBD1; cdr3_aa: CASSSTGTNYGYTF; cdr3_nt: TGTGCCAGCAGTTCGACAGGGACTAACTATGGCTACACCTTC
j_call: TRBJ1-5; clone_size: few; v_call: TRBV10-2; d_call: .; cdr3_aa: CASSESGRVSGQPQHF; cdr3_nt: TGCGCCAGCAGTGAGTCGGGCAGGGTCTCGGGGCAGCCCCAGCATTTT
j_call: TRBJ1-4; clone_size: few; v_call: TRBV4-1; d_call: .; cdr3_aa: CASSQDMAFDEKLFF; cdr3_nt: TGCGCCAGCAGCCAAGACATGGCCTTCGATGAAAAACTGTTTTTT
j_call: TRBJ1-5; clone_size: .; v_call: TRBV28; d_call: TRBD1; cdr3_aa: CASSSPTGEHF; cdr3_nt: TGTGCCAGCAGTTCCCCGACAGGGGAACATTTT
j_call: TRBJ2-7; clone_size: many; v_call: TRBV5-1; d_call: .; cdr3_aa: CASSLARLSYEQYF; cdr3_nt: TGCGCCAGCAGCTTGGCCCGACTCTCCTACGAGCAGTACTTC
j_call: TRBJ1-5; clone_size: .; v_call: TRBV4-1; d_call: TRBD1; cdr3_aa: CASSQSQGANQPQHF; cdr3_nt: TGCGCCAGCAGCCAGTCACAGGGGGCCAATCAGCCCCAGCATTTT
j_call: TRBJ2-2; clone_size: few; v_call: TRBV9; d_call: .; cdr3_aa: CASSGTANAGELFF; cdr3_nt: TGTGCCAGCAGCGGGACTGCGAACGCCGGGGAGCTGTTTTTT
j_call: TRBJ1-1; clone_size: .; v_call: TRBV6-2/TRBV6-3; d_call: .; cdr3_aa: CASSYSPGENYEAFF; cdr3_nt: TGTGCCAGCAGTTACAGCCCAGGAGAAAACTATGAAGCTTTCTTT
j_call: TRBJ1-6; clone_size: few; v_call: TRBV27; d_call: .; cdr3_aa: CASSLGSSPLHF; cdr3_nt: TGTGCCAGCAGTTTGGGGAGTTCACCCCTCCACTTT
j_call: TRBJ2-7; clone_size: .; v_call: TRBV5-1; d_call: TRBD1; cdr3_aa: CASSFGQGSEQYF; cdr3_nt: TGCGCCAGCAGCTTTGGACAGGGCAGCGAGCAGTACTTC
j_call: TRBJ2-5; clone_size: .; v_call: TRBV28; d_call: TRBD2; cdr3_aa: CASCPGGVLETQYF; cdr3_nt: TGTGCCAGCTGCCCGGGGGGGGTGTTGGAGACCCAGTACTTC
j_call: TRBJ2-7; clone_size: .; v_call: TRBV20-1; d_call: .; cdr3_aa: CSAPLGYEQYF; cdr3_nt: TGCAGTGCTCCCTTAGGATACGAGCAGTACTTC